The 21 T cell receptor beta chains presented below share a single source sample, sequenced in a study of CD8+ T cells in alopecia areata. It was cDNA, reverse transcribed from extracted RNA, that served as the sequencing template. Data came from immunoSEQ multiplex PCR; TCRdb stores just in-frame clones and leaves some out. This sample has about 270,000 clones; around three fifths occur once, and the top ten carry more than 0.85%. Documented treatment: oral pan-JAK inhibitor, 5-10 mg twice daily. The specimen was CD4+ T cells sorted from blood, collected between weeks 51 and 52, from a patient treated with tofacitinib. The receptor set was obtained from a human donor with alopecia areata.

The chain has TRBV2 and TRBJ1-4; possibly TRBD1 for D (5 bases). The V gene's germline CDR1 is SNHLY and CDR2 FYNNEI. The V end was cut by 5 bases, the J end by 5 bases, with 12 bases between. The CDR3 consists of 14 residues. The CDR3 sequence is CASSQGKGNEKLFF. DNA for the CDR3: TGTGCCAGCAGTCAGGGAAAAGGGAATGAAAAACTGTTTTTT.

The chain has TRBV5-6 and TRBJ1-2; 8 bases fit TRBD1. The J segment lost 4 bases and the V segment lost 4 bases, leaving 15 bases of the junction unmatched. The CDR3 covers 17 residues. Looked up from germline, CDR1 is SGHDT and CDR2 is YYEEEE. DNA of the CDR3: TGTGCCAGCAGCCTAAGGATGACAGGGGCTTTAGGCTATGGCTACACCTTC. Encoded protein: CASSLRMTGALGYGYTF. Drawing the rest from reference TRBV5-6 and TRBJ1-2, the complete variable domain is DAGVTQSPTHLIKTRGQQVTLRCSPKSGHDTVSWYQQALGQGPQFIFQYYEEEERQRGNFPDRFSGHQFPNYSSELNVNALLLGDSALYLCASSLRMTGALGYGYTFGSGTRLTVV.

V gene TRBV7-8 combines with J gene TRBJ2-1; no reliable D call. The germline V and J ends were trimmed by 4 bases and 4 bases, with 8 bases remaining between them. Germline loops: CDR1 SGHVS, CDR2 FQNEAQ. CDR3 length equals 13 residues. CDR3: CASSSVPYNEQFF. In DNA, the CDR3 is TGTGCCAGCAGCTCCGTTCCTTACAATGAGCAGTTCTTC.

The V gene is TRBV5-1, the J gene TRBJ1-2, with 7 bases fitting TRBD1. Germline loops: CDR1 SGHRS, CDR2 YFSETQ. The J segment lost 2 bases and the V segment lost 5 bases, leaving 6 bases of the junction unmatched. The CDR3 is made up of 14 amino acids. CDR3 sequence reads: CASRGGRGNYGYTF. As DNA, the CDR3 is TGCGCCAGCAGGGGCGGCAGGGGGAACTATGGCTACACCTTC. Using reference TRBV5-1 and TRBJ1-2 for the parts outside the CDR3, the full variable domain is KAGVTQTPRYLIKTRGQQVTLSCSPISGHRSVSWYQQTPGQGLQFLFEYFSETQRNKGNFPGRFSGRQFSNSRSEMNVSTLELGDSALYLCASRGGRGNYGYTFGSGTRLTVV.

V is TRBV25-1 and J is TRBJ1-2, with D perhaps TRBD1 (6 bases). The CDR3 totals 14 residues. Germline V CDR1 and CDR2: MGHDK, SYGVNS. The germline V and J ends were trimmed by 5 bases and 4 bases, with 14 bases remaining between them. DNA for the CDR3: TGTGCCAGCAGTTCGGGGGGGCGGACCTATGGCTACACCTTC. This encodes CASSSGGRTYGYTF.

In DNA, the CDR3 is TGTGCCAGCAGCTATAACAGGGGTGAAGGCTCACCCCTCCACTTT. It is translated as CASSYNRGEGSPLHF. The chain joins TRBV5-4 to TRBJ1-6; TRBD1 matches at 7 bases. From germline, CDR1 is SGHNT and CDR2 YYREEE (reference sequence). This CDR3 contains 15 residues. Germline trimming cut 3 bases from V and 10 bases from J; bases unmatched to any gene: 10.

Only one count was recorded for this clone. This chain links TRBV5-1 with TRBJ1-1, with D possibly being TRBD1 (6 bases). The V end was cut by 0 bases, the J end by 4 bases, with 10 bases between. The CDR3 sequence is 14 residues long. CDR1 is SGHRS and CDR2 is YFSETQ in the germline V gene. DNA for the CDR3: TGCGCCAGCAGCTTGGCCGGCAGGGGCACTGAAGCTTTCTTT. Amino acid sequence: CASSLAGRGTEAFF.

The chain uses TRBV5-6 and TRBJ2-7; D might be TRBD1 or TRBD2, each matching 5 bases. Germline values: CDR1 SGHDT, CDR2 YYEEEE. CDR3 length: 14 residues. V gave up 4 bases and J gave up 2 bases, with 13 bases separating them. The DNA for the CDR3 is TGTGCCAGCAGCCCGGGACCCGTGGCCTACGAGCAGTACTTC. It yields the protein CASSPGPVAYEQYF. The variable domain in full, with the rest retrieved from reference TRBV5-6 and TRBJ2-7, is DAGVTQSPTHLIKTRGQQVTLRCSPKSGHDTVSWYQQALGQGPQFIFQYYEEEERQRGNFPDRFSGHQFPNYSSELNVNALLLGDSALYLCASSPGPVAYEQYFGPGTRLTVT.

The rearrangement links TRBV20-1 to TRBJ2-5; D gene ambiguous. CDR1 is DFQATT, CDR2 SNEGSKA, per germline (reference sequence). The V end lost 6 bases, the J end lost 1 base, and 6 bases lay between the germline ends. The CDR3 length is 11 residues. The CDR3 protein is CSAQAQETQYF. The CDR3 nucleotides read TGCAGTGCGCAGGCCCAAGAGACCCAGTACTTC.

CDR3 amino acids: CATSRDFIGGTEAFF. CDR3 bases: TGTGCCACCAGCAGAGATTTTATTGGGGGCACTGAAGCTTTCTTT. J is TRBJ1-1 and V is TRBV15; weak D call: TRBD1 (5 bases). This CDR3 contains 15 residues. V lost 0 bases to trimming and J lost 4 bases, with 12 bases between them. Germline-derived CDR1 and CDR2 are LNHNV and YYDKDF (reference sequence).

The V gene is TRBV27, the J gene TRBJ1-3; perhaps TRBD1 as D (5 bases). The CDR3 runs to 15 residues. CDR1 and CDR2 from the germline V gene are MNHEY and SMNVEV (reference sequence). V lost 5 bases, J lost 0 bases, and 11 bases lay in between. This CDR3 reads CASSKGRSSGNTIYF. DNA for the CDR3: TGTGCCAGCAGTAAGGGACGGAGCTCTGGAAACACCATATATTTT.

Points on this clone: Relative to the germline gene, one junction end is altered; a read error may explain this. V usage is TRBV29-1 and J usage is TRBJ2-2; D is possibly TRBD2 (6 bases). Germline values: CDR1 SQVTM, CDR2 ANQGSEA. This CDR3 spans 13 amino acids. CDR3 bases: TGCAGCGCCCGTGGGGGGAACCCCGGGGAGCTGTTTTTT. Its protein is CSARGGNPGELFF.

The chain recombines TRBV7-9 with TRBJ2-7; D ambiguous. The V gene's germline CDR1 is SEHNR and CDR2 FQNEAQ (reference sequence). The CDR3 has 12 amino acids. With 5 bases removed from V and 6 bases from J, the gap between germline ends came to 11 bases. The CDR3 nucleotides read TGTGCCAGCAGCCCCCAGACCTCCGAGCAGTACTTC. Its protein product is CASSPQTSEQYF. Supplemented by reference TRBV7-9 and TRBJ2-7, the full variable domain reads DTGVSQNPRHKITKRGQNVTFRCDPISEHNRLYWYRQTLGQGPEFLTYFQNEAQLEKSRLLSDRFSAERPKGSFSTLEIQRTEQGDSAMYLCASSPQTSEQYFGPGTRLTVT.

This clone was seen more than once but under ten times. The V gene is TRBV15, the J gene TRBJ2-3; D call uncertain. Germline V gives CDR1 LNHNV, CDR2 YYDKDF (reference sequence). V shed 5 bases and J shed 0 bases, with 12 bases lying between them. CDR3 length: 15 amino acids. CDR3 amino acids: CATSLSRPSTDTQYF. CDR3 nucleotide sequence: TGTGCCACCAGCCTATCCCGACCGAGCACAGATACGCAGTATTTT.

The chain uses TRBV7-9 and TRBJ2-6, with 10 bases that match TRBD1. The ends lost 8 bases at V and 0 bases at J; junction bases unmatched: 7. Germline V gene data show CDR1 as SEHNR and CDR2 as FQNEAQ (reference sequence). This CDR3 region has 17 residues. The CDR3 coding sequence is TGTGCCAGCCCCCCGACAGGGGGCGTCTCTGGGGCCAACGTCCTGACTTTC. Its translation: CASPPTGGVSGANVLTF.

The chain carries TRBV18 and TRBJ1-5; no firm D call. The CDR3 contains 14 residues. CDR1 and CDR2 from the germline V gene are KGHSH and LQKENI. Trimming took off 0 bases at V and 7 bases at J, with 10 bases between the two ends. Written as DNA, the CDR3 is TGTGCCAGCTCACCACCGGCAGGCGGGCAGCCCCAGCATTTT. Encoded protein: CASSPPAGGQPQHF.

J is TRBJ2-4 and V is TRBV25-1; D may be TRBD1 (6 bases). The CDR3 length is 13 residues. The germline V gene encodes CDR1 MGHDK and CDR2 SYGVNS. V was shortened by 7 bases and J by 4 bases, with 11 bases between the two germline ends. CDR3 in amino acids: CASKGVIKNIQYF. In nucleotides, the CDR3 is TGTGCCAGCAAGGGGGTGATTAAAAACATTCAGTACTTC.

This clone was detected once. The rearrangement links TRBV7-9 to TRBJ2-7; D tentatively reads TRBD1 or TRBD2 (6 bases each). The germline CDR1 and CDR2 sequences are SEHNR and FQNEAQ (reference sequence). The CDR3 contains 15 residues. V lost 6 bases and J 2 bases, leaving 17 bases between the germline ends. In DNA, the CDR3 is TGTGCCAGCAGGCAAAACGAGGGGGGAACCTACGAGCAGTACTTC. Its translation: CASRQNEGGTYEQYF.

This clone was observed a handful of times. CDR3 amino acids: CASSLRPGNEQFF. For the CDR3, the DNA is TGTGCCAGCAGCTTAAGACCAGGGAATGAGCAGTTCTTC. The chain combines TRBV7-9 with TRBJ2-1; perhaps TRBD1 as D (5 bases). Germline V lookup: CDR1 SEHNR, CDR2 FQNEAQ (reference sequence). This CDR3 is 13 amino acids long. The V gene lost 2 bases and the J gene lost 7 bases, with 9 bases spanning the gap.

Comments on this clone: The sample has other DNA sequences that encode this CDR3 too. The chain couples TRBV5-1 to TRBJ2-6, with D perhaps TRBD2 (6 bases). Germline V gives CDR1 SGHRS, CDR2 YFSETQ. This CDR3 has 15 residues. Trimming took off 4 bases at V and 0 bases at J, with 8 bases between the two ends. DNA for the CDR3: TGCGCCAGCAGCCCCGGGAGCTCTGGGGCCAACGTCCTGACTTTC. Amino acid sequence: CASSPGSSGANVLTF.

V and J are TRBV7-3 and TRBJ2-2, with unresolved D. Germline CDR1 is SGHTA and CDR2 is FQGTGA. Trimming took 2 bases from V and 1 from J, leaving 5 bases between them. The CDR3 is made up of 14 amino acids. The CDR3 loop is CASSLGGNTGELFF. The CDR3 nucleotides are TGTGCCAGCAGCTTAGGCGGGAACACCGGGGAGCTGTTTTTT.